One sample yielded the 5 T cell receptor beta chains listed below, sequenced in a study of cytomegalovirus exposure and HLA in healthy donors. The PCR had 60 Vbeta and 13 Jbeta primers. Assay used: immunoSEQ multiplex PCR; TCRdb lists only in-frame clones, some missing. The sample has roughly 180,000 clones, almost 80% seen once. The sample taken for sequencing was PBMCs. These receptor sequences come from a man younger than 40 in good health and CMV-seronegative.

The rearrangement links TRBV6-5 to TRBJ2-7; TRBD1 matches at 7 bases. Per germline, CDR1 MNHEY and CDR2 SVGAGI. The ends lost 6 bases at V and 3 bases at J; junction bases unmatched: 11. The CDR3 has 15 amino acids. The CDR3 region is CASRGSKGAGYEQYF. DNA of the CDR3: TGTGCCAGCAGGGGGTCCAAGGGGGCAGGCTACGAGCAGTACTTC.

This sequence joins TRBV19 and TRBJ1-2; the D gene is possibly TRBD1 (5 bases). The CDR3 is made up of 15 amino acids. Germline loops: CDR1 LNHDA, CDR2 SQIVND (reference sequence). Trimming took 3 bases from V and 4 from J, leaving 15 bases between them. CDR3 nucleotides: TGTGCCAGTAGTATTCCCCGACAGACAACCTATGGCTACACCTTC. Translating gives CASSIPRQTTYGYTF.

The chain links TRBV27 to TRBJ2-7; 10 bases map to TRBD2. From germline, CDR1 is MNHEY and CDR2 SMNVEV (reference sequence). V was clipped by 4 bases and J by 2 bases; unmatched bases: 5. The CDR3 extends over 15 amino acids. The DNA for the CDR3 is TGTGCCAGCAGTTACCGGACTAGCGGAACCTACGAGCAGTACTTC. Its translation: CASSYRTSGTYEQYF.

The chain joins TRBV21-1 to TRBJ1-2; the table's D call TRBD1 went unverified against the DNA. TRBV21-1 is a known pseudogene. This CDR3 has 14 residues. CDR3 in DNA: TGTGCCAGCAGCAAAGACTTCAGGGGTTACGGCTACACCTTC. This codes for CASSKDFRGYGYTF.

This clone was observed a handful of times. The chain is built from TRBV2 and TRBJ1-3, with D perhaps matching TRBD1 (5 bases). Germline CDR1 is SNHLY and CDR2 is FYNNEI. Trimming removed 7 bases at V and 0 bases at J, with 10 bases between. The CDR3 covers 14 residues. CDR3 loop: CASNWGGSGNTIYF. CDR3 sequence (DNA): TGTGCCAGCAACTGGGGGGGCTCTGGAAACACCATATATTTT.